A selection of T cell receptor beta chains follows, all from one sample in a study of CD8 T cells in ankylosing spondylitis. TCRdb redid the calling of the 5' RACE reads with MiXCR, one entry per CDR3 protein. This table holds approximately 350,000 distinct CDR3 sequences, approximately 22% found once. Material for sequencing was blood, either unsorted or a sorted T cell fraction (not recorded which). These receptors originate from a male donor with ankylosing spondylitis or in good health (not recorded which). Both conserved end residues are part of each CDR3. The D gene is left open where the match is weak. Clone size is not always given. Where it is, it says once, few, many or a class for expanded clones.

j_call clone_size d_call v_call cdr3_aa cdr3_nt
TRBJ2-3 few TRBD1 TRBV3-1 CASSRVTGSTDTQYF TGTGCCAGCAGCCGCGTGACAGGGAGCACAGATACGCAGTATTTT
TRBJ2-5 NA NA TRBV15 CATSRVRRETQYF TGTGCCACCAGCAGAGTCCGTAGGGAGACCCAGTACTTC
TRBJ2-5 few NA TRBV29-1 CSVDSPDNRPTWTQYF TGCAGCGTTGACTCCCCCGACAATCGCCCCACATGGACCCAGTACTTC
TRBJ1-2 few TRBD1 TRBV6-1 CASSTPSGTEVYYGYTF TGTGCCAGCAGTACCCCATCCGGGACAGAGGTTTATTATGGCTACACCTTC
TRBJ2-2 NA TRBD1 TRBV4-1 CASSQGLFWDRATANTGELFF TGCGCCAGCAGCCAAGGATTATTTTGGGACAGGGCCACTGCGAACACCGGGGAGCTGTTTTTT
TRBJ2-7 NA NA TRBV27 CASSSGSVYEQYF TGTGCCAGCAGTTCGGGCAGTGTCTACGAGCAGTACTTC
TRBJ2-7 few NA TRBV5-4 CASSLNPSYEQYF TGTGCCAGCAGCTTGAACCCCAGCTACGAGCAGTACTTC
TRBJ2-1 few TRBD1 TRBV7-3 CASSPRDRRDAIGQFF TGTGCCAGCAGCCCCCGGGACAGGCGGGACGCAATTGGCCAGTTCTTC
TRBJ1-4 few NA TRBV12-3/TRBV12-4 CASSPHALGNEKLFF TGTGCCAGCAGTCCCCACGCCTTGGGTAATGAAAAACTGTTTTTT
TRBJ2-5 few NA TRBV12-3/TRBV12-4 CASRDVGETQYF TGTGCCAGCAGGGATGTTGGAGAGACCCAGTACTTC
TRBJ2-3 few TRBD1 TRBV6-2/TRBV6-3 CASSYGTASTDTQYF TGTGCCAGCAGTTACGGGACAGCGAGCACAGATACGCAGTATTTT
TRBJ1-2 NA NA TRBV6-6 CASSYVGRTGYTF TGTGCCAGCAGTTACGTAGGGCGGACTGGCTACACCTTC
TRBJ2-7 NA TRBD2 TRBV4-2 CASSPPGLSHEQYF TGTGCCAGCAGCCCCCCGGGACTATCCCACGAGCAGTACTTC
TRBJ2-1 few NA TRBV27 CASSFGPGEPYNEQFF NA
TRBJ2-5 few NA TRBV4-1 CASSQDPLESETQYF TGCGCCAGCAGCCAGGACCCTTTGGAAAGCGAGACCCAGTACTTC
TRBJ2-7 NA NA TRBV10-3 CATNDMGLNYEQYF TGTGCCACCAACGACATGGGGCTAAACTACGAGCAGTACTTC
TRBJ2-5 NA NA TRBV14 CASSPGLTQTQYF TGTGCCAGCAGCCCTGGCCTGACGCAGACCCAGTACTTC
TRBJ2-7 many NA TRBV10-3 CAISLQPSYEQYF TGTGCCATCAGTCTACAGCCCTCCTACGAGCAGTACTTC
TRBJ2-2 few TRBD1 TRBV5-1 CASSLAQDRESNTGELFF TGCGCCAGCAGCTTGGCCCAGGACAGGGAGTCGAACACCGGGGAGCTGTTTTTT
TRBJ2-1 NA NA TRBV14 CASSQNPGVNEQFF TGTGCCAGCAGCCAAAATCCGGGGGTCAATGAGCAGTTCTTC
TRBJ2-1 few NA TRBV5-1 CASSLLSGSYNEQFF TGCGCCAGCAGCTTGCTTAGCGGTTCCTACAATGAGCAGTTCTTC
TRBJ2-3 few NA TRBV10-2 CASSESHTQYF TGCGCCAGCAGTGAGTCCCATACGCAGTATTTT
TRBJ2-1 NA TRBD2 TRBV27 CASTSGNEQFF TGTGCCAGCACTAGCGGCAATGAGCAGTTCTTC
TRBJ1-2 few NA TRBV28 CASSLTGYYGYTF TGTGCCAGCAGTTTAACAGGGTACTATGGCTACACCTTC
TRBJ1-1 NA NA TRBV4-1 CASSQGGTTEAFF TGCGCCAGCAGCCAAGGTGGAACGACTGAAGCTTTCTTT
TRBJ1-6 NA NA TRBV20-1 CSAREDYYNSPLHF TGCAGTGCTCGAGAAGATTACTATAATTCACCCCTCCACTTT
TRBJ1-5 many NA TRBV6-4 CASSVDSNQPQHF TGTGCCAGCAGTGTGGACAGCAATCAGCCCCAGCATTTT
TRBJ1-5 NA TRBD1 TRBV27 CASRSGQGNQPQHF TGTGCCAGCCGTTCAGGACAGGGAAATCAGCCCCAGCATTTT
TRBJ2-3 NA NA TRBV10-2 CATGGGSGTDTQYF TGCGCTACCGGTGGGGGAAGTGGCACAGATACGCAGTATTTT
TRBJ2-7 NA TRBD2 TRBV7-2 CASRERTSGVLYEQYF TGTGCCAGCAGAGAGAGGACTAGCGGGGTCCTCTACGAGCAGTACTTC
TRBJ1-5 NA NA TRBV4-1 CASSLVEGKQPQHF TGCGCCAGCAGCCTTGTCGAGGGTAAACAGCCCCAGCATTTT
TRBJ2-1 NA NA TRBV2 CASSAPPAYEQFF TGTGCCAGCAGTGCCCCCCCAGCGTATGAGCAGTTCTTC
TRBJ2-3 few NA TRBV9 CASSSPLARTGPDTQYF TGTGCCAGCAGCTCCCCCTTGGCGCGTACAGGGCCAGATACGCAGTATTTT